This T cell receptor (beta chain) stems from a study of shared clonotypes between healthy human individuals. The CDR3 has 11 residues. Germline V lookup: CDR1 SGHKS, CDR2 YYEKEE (reference sequence). V shed 0 bases and J shed 15 bases, with 11 bases lying between them. Sorted-subset replicate PCRs used 150 to 250 ng of genomic DNA. This amount corresponded to some 32,000 T cell genomes. The data were produced by immunoSEQ multiplex PCR, yet TCRdb's version contains in-frame clones alone and is incomplete. The sample shows 2 million to 2.5 million clones, approximately 94% of them seen only once. Naivety among CD8 cells was defined by CD45RO negativity and positive CCR7 selection, thereby excluding terminally differentiated effector memory CD45RA+ cells.

The clonotype originates from a man aged 18 to 29 in good health. This chain uses TRBV5-5 with TRBJ2-3; D possibly corresponds to TRBD2 (5 bases). The sample taken for sequencing was naive CD8+ T cells sorted from blood. The CDR3 nucleotides are TGTGCCAGCAGCTTGGTCGGGATCCATTATTTT. This sequence encodes CASSLVGIHYF.